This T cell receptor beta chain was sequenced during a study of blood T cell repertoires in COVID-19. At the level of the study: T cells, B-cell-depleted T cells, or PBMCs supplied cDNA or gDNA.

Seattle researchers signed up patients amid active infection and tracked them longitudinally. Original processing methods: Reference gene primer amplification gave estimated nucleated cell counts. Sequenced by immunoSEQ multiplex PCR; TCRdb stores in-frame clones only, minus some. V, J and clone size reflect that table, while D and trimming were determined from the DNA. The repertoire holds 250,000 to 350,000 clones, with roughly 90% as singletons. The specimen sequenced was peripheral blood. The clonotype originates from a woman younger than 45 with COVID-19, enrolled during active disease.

The CDR3 DNA reads TGTGCCAGCAGTCCACTAACAGGATTTAATGAAAAACTGTTTTTT. Its translation: CASSPLTGFNEKLFF. This chain connects TRBV27 to TRBJ1-4; D possibly corresponds to TRBD1 (5 bases). The germline V and J ends were trimmed by 5 bases and 4 bases, with 14 bases remaining between them. From germline, CDR1 is MNHEY and CDR2 SMNVEV (reference sequence). The CDR3 sequence is 15 residues long.